This TCR beta chain originates from a study of OX40 agonist ivuxolimab in advanced cancers. A word on this clone: Its antigen is undetermined.

V was pared by 3 bases and J by 0 bases, with 8 bases between. Germline CDR1 and CDR2: KGHSH and LQKENI. This CDR3 comprises 14 residues. Measured with immunoSEQ multiplex PCR; TCRdb has only the in-frame clones, and not every one. The sample holds under 85,000 clones; around 87% are singletons and the top ten take just over 2.5%. Findings of the study overall: More expanded clones were seen, on average, in CD8+ T cells than in CD4+.

The material was CD4+ or CD8+ T cells sorted from blood, obtained in a trial of the OX40 agonist ivuxolimab. J is TRBJ1-1 and V is TRBV18; D is unresolved. The sequence was obtained from an adult with an advanced solid tumor such as melanoma, head and neck, liver or kidney cancer. CDR3 amino acids: CASSPFSLNTEAFF. The CDR3 DNA reads as TGTGCCAGCTCACCCTTTAGCCTGAACACTGAAGCTTTCTTT. Based on the CDR3 plus reference TRBV18 and TRBJ1-1, the full variable domain is NAGVMQNPRHLVRRRGQEARLRCSPMKGHSHVYWYRQLPEEGLKFMVYLQKENIIDESGMPKERFSAEFPKEGPSILRIQQVVRGDSAAYFCASSPFSLNTEAFFGQGTRLTVV.